The clone carrying this T cell receptor beta chain appeared a few times. Measured with immunoSEQ multiplex PCR; TCRdb has only the in-frame clones, and not every one. The table shows about 150,000 clones, with over 75% occurring only once. The sample belongs to a study of radiation and T cells in renal cell carcinoma. Time point meaning: baseline pretreatment blood. Treatment meaning: 15 Gy SBRT to primary tumor, nephrectomy 4 weeks later. The germline V and J ends were trimmed by 5 bases and 6 bases, with 7 bases remaining between them. The CDR3 has 10 residues. Germline CDR1 SQVTM, CDR2 ANQGSEA. This sequence originates from a woman in her forties or fifties with renal cell carcinoma. The material sequenced was blood, taken from a patient whose treatment included radiotherapy and nephrectomy. This rearrangement joins TRBV29-1 to TRBJ1-2, with TRBD1 as a possible D gene (5 bases). Here the CDR3 reads CSVRGDGYTF. CDR3 coding DNA: TGCAGCGTTCGAGGGGATGGCTACACCTTC.